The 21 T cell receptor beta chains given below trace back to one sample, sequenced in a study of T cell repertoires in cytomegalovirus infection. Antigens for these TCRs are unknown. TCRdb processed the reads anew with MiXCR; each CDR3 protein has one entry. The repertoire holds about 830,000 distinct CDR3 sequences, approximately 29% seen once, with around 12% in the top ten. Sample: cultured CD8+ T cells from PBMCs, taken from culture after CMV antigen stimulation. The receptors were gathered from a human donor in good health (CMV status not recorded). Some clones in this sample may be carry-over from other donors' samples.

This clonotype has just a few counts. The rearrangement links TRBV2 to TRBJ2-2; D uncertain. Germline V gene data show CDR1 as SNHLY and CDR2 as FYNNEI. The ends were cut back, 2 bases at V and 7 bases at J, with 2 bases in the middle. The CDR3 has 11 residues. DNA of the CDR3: TGTGCCAGCAGTGAATACGGGGAGCTGTTTTTT. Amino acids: CASSEYGELFF.

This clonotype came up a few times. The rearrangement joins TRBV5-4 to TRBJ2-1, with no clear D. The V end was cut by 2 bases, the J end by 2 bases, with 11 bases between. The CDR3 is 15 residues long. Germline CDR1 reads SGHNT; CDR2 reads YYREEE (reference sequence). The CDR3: CASSLYGNTYNEQFF. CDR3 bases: TGTGCCAGCAGCTTATACGGAAACACCTACAATGAGCAGTTCTTC. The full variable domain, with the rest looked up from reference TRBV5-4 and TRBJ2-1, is ETGVTQSPTHLIKTRGQQVTLRCSSQSGHNTVSWYQQALGQGPQFIFQYYREEENGRGNFPPRFSGLQFPNYSSELNVNALELDDSALYLCASSLYGNTYNEQFFGPGTRLTVL.

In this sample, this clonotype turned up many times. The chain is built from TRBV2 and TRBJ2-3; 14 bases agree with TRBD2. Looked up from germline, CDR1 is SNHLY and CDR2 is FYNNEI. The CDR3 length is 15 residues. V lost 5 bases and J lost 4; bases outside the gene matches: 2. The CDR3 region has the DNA TGTGCCAGCAGTCCGGGACTAGCGGGGGCAGATACGCAGTATTTT. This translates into CASSPGLAGADTQYF.

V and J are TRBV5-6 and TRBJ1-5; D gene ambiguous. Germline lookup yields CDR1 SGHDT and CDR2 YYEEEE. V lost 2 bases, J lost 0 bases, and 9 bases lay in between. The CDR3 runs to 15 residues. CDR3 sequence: CASSFGRASNQPQHF. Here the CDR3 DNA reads TGTGCCAGCAGCTTTGGACGAGCTAGCAATCAGCCCCAGCATTTT.

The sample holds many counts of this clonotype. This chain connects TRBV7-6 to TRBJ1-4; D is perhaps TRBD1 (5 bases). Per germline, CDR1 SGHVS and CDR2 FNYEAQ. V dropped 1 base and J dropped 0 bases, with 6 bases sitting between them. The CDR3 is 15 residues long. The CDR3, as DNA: TGTGCCAGCAGCTTAGGGGGGTCAACTAATGAAAAACTGTTTTTT. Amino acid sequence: CASSLGGSTNEKLFF.

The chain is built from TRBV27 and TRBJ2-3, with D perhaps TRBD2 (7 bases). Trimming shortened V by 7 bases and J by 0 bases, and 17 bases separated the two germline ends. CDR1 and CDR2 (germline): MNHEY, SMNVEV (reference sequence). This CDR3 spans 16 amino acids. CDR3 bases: TGTGCCAGCAAGGGGGGAGGGCCCTCTAGCACAGATACGCAGTATTTT. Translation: CASKGGGPSSTDTQYF.

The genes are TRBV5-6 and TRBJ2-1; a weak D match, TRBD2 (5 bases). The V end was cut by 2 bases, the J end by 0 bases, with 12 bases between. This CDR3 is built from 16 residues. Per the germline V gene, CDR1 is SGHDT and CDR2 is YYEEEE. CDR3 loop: CASSLERPGSYNEQFF. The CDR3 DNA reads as TGTGCCAGCAGCTTAGAGCGGCCGGGCTCCTACAATGAGCAGTTCTTC.

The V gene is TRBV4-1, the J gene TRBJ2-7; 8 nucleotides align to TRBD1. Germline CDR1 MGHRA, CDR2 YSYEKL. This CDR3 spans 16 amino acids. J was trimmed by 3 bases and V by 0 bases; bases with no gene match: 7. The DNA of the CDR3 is TGCGCCAGCAGCCAAGAAGAGGGACAGGCCTTCTACGAGCAGTACGTC. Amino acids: CASSQEEGQAFYEQYV.

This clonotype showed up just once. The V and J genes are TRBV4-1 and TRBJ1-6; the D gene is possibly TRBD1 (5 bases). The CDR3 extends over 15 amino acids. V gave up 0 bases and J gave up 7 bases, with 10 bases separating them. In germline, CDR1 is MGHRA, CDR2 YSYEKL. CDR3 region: CASSQDEGPNSPLHF. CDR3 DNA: TGCGCCAGCAGCCAAGATGAGGGACCAAATTCACCCCTCCACTTT.

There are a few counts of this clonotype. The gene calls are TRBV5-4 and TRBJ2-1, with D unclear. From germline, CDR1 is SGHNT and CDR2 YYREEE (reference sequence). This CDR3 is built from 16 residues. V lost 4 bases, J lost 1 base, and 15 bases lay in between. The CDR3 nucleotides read TGTGCCAGCAGCAGTAGCTTGGGTGGTTCCTACAATGAGCAGTTCTTC. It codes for CASSSSLGGSYNEQFF.

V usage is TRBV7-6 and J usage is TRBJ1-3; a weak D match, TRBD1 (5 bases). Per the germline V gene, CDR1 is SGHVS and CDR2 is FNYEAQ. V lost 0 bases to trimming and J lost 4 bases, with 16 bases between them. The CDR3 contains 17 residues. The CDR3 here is CASSLASGIDPGNTIYF. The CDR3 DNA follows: TGTGCCAGCAGCTTAGCTTCAGGGATTGATCCCGGAAACACCATATATTTT.

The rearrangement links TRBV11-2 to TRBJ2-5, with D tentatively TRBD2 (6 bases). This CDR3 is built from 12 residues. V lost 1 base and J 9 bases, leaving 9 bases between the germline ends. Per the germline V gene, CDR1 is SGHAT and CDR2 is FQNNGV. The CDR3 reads CASSLGGTPQYF. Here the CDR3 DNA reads TGTGCCAGCAGCTTAGGGGGGACTCCCCAGTACTTC.

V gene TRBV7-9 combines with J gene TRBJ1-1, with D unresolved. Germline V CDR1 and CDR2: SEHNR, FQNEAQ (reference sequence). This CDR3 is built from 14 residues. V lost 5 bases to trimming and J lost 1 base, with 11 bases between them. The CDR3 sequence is CASSKGPGNTEAFF. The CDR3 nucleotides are TGTGCCAGCAGCAAAGGGCCGGGGAACACTGAAGCTTTCTTT.

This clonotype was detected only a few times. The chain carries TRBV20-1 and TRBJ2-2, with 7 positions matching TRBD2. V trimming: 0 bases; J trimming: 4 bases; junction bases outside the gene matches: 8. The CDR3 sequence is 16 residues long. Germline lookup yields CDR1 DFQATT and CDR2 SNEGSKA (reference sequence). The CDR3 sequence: CSARDRASGLTGELFF. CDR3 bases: TGCAGTGCTAGAGATCGTGCTAGCGGCCTCACCGGGGAGCTGTTTTTT.

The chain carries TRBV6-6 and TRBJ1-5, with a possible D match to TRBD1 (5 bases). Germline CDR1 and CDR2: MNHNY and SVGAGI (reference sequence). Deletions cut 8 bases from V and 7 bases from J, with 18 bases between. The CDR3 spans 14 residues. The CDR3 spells CASDTWGFDQPQHF. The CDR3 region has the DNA TGTGCCAGCGATACATGGGGGTTCGACCAGCCCCAGCATTTT.

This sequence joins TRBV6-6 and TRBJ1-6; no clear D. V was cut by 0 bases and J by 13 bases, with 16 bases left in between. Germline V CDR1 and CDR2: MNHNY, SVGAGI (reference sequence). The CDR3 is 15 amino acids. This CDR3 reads CASSYSSRYEYPLHF. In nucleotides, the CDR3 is TGTGCCAGCAGTTACTCGAGCAGATATGAGTACCCCCTCCACTTT.

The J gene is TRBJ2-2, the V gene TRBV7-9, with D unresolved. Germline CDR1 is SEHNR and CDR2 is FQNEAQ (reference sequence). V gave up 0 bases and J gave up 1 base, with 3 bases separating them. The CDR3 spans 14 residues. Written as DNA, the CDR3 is TGTGCCAGCAGCTTAGCAGAGAACACCGGGGAGCTGTTTTTT. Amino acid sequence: CASSLAENTGELFF.

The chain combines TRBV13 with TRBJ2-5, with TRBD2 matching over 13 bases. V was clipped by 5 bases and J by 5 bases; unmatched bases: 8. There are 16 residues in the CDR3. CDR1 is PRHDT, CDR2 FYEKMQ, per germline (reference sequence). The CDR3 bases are TGTGCCAGCAGCGACAAGACTAGCGGGGGGAAGGAGACCCAGTACTTC. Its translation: CASSDKTSGGKETQYF.

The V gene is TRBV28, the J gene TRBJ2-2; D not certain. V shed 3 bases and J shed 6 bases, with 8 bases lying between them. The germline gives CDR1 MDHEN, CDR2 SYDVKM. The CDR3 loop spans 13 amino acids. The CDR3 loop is CASSLTQAGELFF. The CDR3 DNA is TGTGCCAGCAGTTTGACTCAGGCCGGGGAGCTGTTTTTT. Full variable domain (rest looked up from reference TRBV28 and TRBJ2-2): DVKVTQSSRYLVKRTGEKVFLECVQDMDHENMFWYRQDPGLGLRLIYFSYDVKMKEKGDIPEGYSVSREKKERFSLILESASTNQTSMYLCASSLTQAGELFFGEGSRLTVL.

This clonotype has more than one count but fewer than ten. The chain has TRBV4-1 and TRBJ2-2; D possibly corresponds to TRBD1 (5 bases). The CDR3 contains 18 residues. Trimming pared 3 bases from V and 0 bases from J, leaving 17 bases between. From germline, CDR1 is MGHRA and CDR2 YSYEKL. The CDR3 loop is CASSHPRVGDSNTGELFF. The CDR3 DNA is TGCGCCAGCAGCCATCCCAGGGTAGGGGATTCGAACACCGGGGAGCTGTTTTTT.

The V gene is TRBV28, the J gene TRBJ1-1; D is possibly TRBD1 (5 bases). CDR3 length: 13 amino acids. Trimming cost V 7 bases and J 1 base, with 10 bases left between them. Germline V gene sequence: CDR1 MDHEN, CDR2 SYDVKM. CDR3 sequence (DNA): TGTGCCAGCAACCTGGGGCAGAACACTGAAGCTTTCTTT. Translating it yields CASNLGQNTEAFF. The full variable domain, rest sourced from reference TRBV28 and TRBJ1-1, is DVKVTQSSRYLVKRTGEKVFLECVQDMDHENMFWYRQDPGLGLRLIYFSYDVKMKEKGDIPEGYSVSREKKERFSLILESASTNQTSMYLCASNLGQNTEAFFGQGTRLTVV.